These 28 T cell receptor beta chains share one sample of origin, sequenced in a study of blood T cells in healthy people across ages. Combining a sample-barcoded 5' primer with a J-beta primer mix, a second PCR ran for 7 to 11 cycles. TCRdb analysed the 5' RACE reads with MiXCR anew, one entry per CDR3 protein. Here the sample spans around 1,000,000 distinct CDR3 sequences, 25% being singletons. A further study also used this sample, focusing on T cells of mothers and their children.

Source material: blood. These TCRs come from a girl aged 2-9 years in good health.

This clonotype was found a few times. The J gene is TRBJ2-1, the V gene TRBV5-1; D could derive from TRBD1 or TRBD2 (5 bases each). Germline CDR1 is SGHRS and CDR2 is YFSETQ. Between the trimmed V and J ends, which lost 0 bases and 2 bases, there was a span of 9 bases. The CDR3 length is 15 residues. The CDR3 DNA sequence: TGCGCCAGCAGCTTGGCCGAGGGGCCCTACAATGAGCAGTTCTTC. This sequence encodes CASSLAEGPYNEQFF.

This clonotype was seen more than once but under ten times. The chain combines TRBV7-9 with TRBJ2-1; D remains unclear. The V end was cut by 4 bases, the J end by 9 bases, with 16 bases between. Germline V gives CDR1 SEHNR, CDR2 FQNEAQ (reference sequence). The length of the CDR3 is 14 residues. Here the CDR3 DNA reads TGTGCCAGCAGCTCCCTCCCAACTTATCCTGAGCAGTTCTTC. Its protein product is CASSSLPTYPEQFF.

The genes are TRBV21-1 and TRBJ2-7; the D call TRBD1 from the table was never checked on the DNA. TRBV21-1 is shown as a pseudogene. This CDR3 has 14 amino acids. CDR3 sequence reads: CASSRIGTEYEQYF. In DNA, the CDR3 is TGTGCCAGCAGCAGAATCGGGACAGAATACGAGCAGTACTTC.

The chain carries TRBV2 and TRBJ1-1; 7 bases are a match to TRBD1. The J segment lost 3 bases and the V segment lost 9 bases, leaving 13 bases of the junction unmatched. Germline loops: CDR1 SNHLY, CDR2 FYNNEI. The CDR3 spans 15 residues. This CDR3 reads CAREGGLQVDTEAFF. CDR3 nucleotides: TGTGCCAGGGAAGGGGGCTTACAGGTGGACACTGAAGCTTTCTTT.

The V and J genes are TRBV7-9 and TRBJ2-3; D may match TRBD1 or TRBD2 (6 bases each). V lost 8 bases, J lost 5 bases, and 17 bases lay in between. Germline V CDR1 and CDR2: SEHNR, FQNEAQ (reference sequence). This CDR3 is 14 amino acids long. The CDR3 loop is CASFPPGAIDTQYF. The DNA for the CDR3 is TGTGCCAGCTTCCCCCCGGGGGCCATAGATACGCAGTATTTT.

The chain is built from TRBV20-1 and TRBJ1-2; D gene ambiguous. Looked up from germline, CDR1 is DFQATT and CDR2 is SNEGSKA (reference sequence). The CDR3 has 13 amino acids. V lost 5 bases and J 3 bases, leaving 13 bases between the germline ends. CDR3 sequence: CSAASRQDYGYTF. In DNA form, the CDR3 reads TGCAGTGCTGCCTCCCGTCAGGACTATGGCTACACCTTC.

V gene TRBV29-1 combines with J gene TRBJ2-2; tentatively, D is TRBD1 (5 bases). Deletions cut 4 bases from V and 7 bases from J, with 10 bases between. There are 12 residues in the CDR3. The germline V gene has CDR1 SQVTM and CDR2 ANQGSEA. The CDR3 nucleotides are TGCAGCGTTGGGCCTAGGGGCGGGGAGCTGTTTTTT. This translates into CSVGPRGGELFF.

This clonotype was seen a handful of times. CDR3 in DNA: TGTGCCAGCAGCCCCGCGGGGAAGACCTACGAGCAGTACTTC. Amino acids: CASSPAGKTYEQYF. The chain uses TRBV12-3 or TRBV12-4 and TRBJ2-7, with a tentative D call TRBD2 (6 bases). The CDR3 loop spans 14 amino acids. With 6 bases removed from V and 2 bases from J, the gap between germline ends came to 14 bases.

The CDR3 sequence: CASSAGLPGGEKLFF. The CDR3 DNA follows: TGTGCCAGCAGCGCGGGACTCCCGGGAGGAGAAAAACTGTTTTTT. This chain joins TRBV7-9 and TRBJ1-4; weak D call: TRBD1 (5 bases). Germline CDR1 SEHNR, CDR2 FQNEAQ (reference sequence). The CDR3 is made up of 15 amino acids. The V end lost 5 bases, the J end lost 8 bases, and 18 bases lay between the germline ends.

This clonotype was seen a handful of times. This rearrangement joins TRBV15 to TRBJ2-3; D is perhaps TRBD1 (6 bases). Germline V gene sequence: CDR1 LNHNV, CDR2 YYDKDF (reference sequence). The CDR3 runs 15 residues. V was cut by 0 bases and J by 2 bases, with 9 bases left in between. The CDR3: CATSREGANTDTQYF. For the CDR3, the DNA is TGTGCCACCAGCAGAGAGGGGGCCAACACAGATACGCAGTATTTT.

This chain connects TRBV29-1 to TRBJ2-1; 8 bases match TRBD1. Judging by the DNA end, TRBJ2-7 fits better; the J call may be wrong. The V gene's germline CDR1 is SQVTM and CDR2 ANQGSEA. The CDR3 is made up of 12 amino acids. CDR3 nucleotide sequence: TGCAGCGTCCTGACAGGGGATCACGAGCAGTACTTC. It encodes CSVLTGDHEQYF.

The chain joins TRBV5-1 to TRBJ2-3; the match to TRBD2 covers 15 bases. V was pared by 4 bases and J by 4 bases, with 1 base of the junction left unmatched. This CDR3 has 15 residues. Germline V CDR1 and CDR2: SGHRS, YFSETQ. The CDR3 DNA sequence: TGCGCCAGCAGCGGGACTAGCGGGGGGTCAGATACGCAGTATTTT. It encodes CASSGTSGGSDTQYF.

The CDR3 protein is CSAQDVHEQYF. The CDR3 DNA follows: TGCAGTGCCCAGGACGTTCACGAGCAGTACTTC. The gene calls are TRBV20-1 and TRBJ2-7; no definite D call. The CDR3 sequence is 11 residues long. Trimming took off 6 bases at V and 5 bases at J, with 11 bases between the two ends. Germline CDR1 is DFQATT and CDR2 is SNEGSKA (reference sequence).

The rearrangement joins TRBV6-1 to TRBJ2-1, with 7 positions matching TRBD2. The germline V gene encodes CDR1 MNHNS and CDR2 SASEGT. V shed 10 bases and J 7 bases; nucleotides not matched to a gene: 19. The CDR3 totals 16 residues. Written as DNA, the CDR3 is TGTGCCACCTTGAAATCTAGCGGAAGTGTTACGAATGAGCAGTTCTTC. It translates to CATLKSSGSVTNEQFF.

The sample holds a few counts of this clonotype. The V and J genes are TRBV3-1 and TRBJ1-1; weak D call: TRBD1 (6 bases). V was trimmed by 4 bases and J by 3 bases, leaving 15 bases between them. In germline, CDR1 is LGHDT, CDR2 YNNKEL (reference sequence). The CDR3 is 15 amino acids. This CDR3 reads CASSLAGDRYTEAFF. CDR3 sequence (DNA): TGTGCCAGCAGCCTCGCCGGTGACAGGTACACTGAAGCTTTCTTT. The variable domain in full, with the rest retrieved from reference TRBV3-1 and TRBJ1-1, is DTAVSQTPKYLVTQMGNDKSIKCEQNLGHDTMYWYKQDSKKFLKIMFSYNNKELIINETVPNRFSPKSPDKAHLNLHINSLELGDSAVYFCASSLAGDRYTEAFFGQGTRLTVV.

On this clonotype itself: The CDR3 carries no conserved terminal phenylalanine or tryptophan, so it likely arises from a read error. The J gene is TRBJ2-1, the V gene TRBV15; D gene unclear. Trimming took 3 bases from V and 10 from J, leaving 16 bases between them. The CDR3 is 14 amino acids. CDR1 is LNHNV, CDR2 YYDKDF, per germline (reference sequence). CDR3 DNA: TGTGCCACCAGCAGCCGCTTGACAACCCCAGAGCAGTTCTCC. It specifies CATSSRLTTPEQFS.

The rearrangement uses TRBV11-3 and TRBJ2-1; 8 nucleotides align to TRBD2. This CDR3 has 15 residues. The V gene's germline CDR1 is SGHNT and CDR2 YENEEA. V lost 5 bases and J lost 4; bases outside the gene matches: 7. Here the CDR3 reads CASSPGTREYNEQFF. The CDR3 nucleotides are TGTGCCAGCAGCCCCGGGACTAGAGAGTACAATGAGCAGTTCTTC.

This clonotype was observed once. The chain has TRBV19 and TRBJ2-5, with 11 bases matching TRBD2. The last part of the DNA fits TRBJ2-1 better; the J call may be wrong. The CDR3 runs 16 residues. CDR1 and CDR2 (germline): LNHDA, SQIVND (reference sequence). The CDR3 reads CASSKRLAGMDNEQFF. In DNA, the CDR3 is TGTGCCAGTAGTAAACGACTAGCGGGGATGGACAATGAGCAGTTCTTC.

This clonotype showed up just a few times. This chain uses TRBV2 with TRBJ2-5; D is ambiguous. Gene TRBJ2-7 matches the end of the DNA better, so the J call may be wrong. Germline values: CDR1 SNHLY, CDR2 FYNNEI. This CDR3 is 10 amino acids long. CDR3 sequence: CASIKSEQYF. The DNA for the CDR3 is TGTGCCAGCATTAAGAGCGAGCAGTACTTC.

This chain links TRBV7-6 with TRBJ2-1; 11 positions match TRBD2. This CDR3 is 18 amino acids long. V lost 1 base, J lost 8 bases, and 13 bases stayed unmatched. CDR1 is SGHVS and CDR2 is FNYEAQ in the germline V gene. This CDR3 is CASSLGPSLAGGPDEQFF. The CDR3 region has the DNA TGTGCCAGCAGCTTAGGCCCTTCCTTAGCGGGAGGGCCGGATGAGCAGTTCTTC. Looking up the rest from reference TRBV7-6 and TRBJ2-1 gives the full variable domain: GAGVSQSPRYKVTKRGQDVALRCDPISGHVSLYWYRQALGQGPEFLTYFNYEAQQDKSGLPNDRFSAERPEGSISTLTIQRTEQRDSAMYRCASSLGPSLAGGPDEQFFGPGTRLTVL.

This sequence joins TRBV20-1 and TRBJ2-4, with 13 bases that match TRBD2. The CDR3 is made up of 14 amino acids. V lost 5 bases and J lost 12; bases outside the gene matches: 10. Germline lookup yields CDR1 DFQATT and CDR2 SNEGSKA (reference sequence). The CDR3 is CSASPPGLAGTQYF. Here the CDR3 DNA reads TGCAGTGCTTCTCCTCCGGGACTAGCGGGAACTCAGTACTTC.

This clonotype has just a few counts. The chain links TRBV14 to TRBJ2-2; no reliable D call. The V gene lost 2 bases and the J gene lost 5 bases, with 6 bases spanning the gap. The CDR3 contains 13 residues. The V gene's germline CDR1 is SGHDN and CDR2 FVKESK. Here the CDR3 reads CASSQTLTGELFF. DNA of the CDR3: TGTGCCAGCAGCCAAACCCTAACCGGGGAGCTGTTTTTT. Complete variable domain (other parts from reference TRBV14 and TRBJ2-2): EAGVTQFPSHSVIEKGQTVTLRCDPISGHDNLYWYRRVMGKEIKFLLHFVKESKQDESGMPNNRFLAERTGGTYSTLKVQPAELEDSGVYFCASSQTLTGELFFGEGSRLTVL.

The chain joins TRBV18 to TRBJ2-7, with TRBD2 identical over 8 bases. The V gene's germline CDR1 is KGHSH and CDR2 LQKENI. The CDR3 runs to 17 residues. The junction had 14 bases not matched to a gene; V was cut back by 4 bases and J by 3 bases. CDR3 sequence (DNA): TGTGCCAGCTCACAAAATAACCCCAGCGGGGGTGGCTACGAGCAGTACTTC. Protein product: CASSQNNPSGGGYEQYF.

This clonotype has only a few counts. The genes are TRBV4-1 and TRBJ2-7, with D perhaps matching TRBD1 (6 bases). Germline CDR1 is MGHRA and CDR2 is YSYEKL. The CDR3 is 14 residues long. Deletions cut 4 bases from V and 2 bases from J, with 12 bases between. CDR3 nucleotide sequence: TGCGCCAGCAGCCTTACACAGGGAACCTACGAGCAGTACTTC. Translated: CASSLTQGTYEQYF.

This clonotype was seen a handful of times. The chain joins TRBV9 to TRBJ1-4; no firm D call. This CDR3 has 14 residues. Trimming removed 3 bases at V and 5 bases at J, with 11 bases between. The germline gives CDR1 SGDLS, CDR2 YYNGEE. For the CDR3, the DNA is TGTGCCAGCAGCGAACACTCGAAGAATGAAAAACTGTTTTTT. Amino acids: CASSEHSKNEKLFF.

The J gene is TRBJ2-7, the V gene TRBV5-1, with D possibly matching TRBD1 (6 bases). CDR3 length: 15 amino acids. Trimming left V 1 base short and J 2 bases short, with 13 bases between. Germline V gene lookup returns CDR1 SGHRS and CDR2 YFSETQ. The CDR3 DNA follows: TGCGCCAGCAGCTTGCGCCCAGGGGAGACCTACGAGCAGTACTTC. This codes for CASSLRPGETYEQYF.

Worth noting for this clonotype: The conserved phenylalanine or tryptophan is not found at the CDR3 terminus, so this likely reflects a read error. The chain recombines TRBV6-6 with TRBJ1-1, with TRBD1 matching over 7 bases. Germline CDR1 and CDR2: MNHNY and SVGAGI (reference sequence). The CDR3 contains 16 residues. The trim removed 6 bases at V and 0 bases at J, leaving 10 bases unmatched. CDR3 sequence: CASRYDTGAMNTEAFL. CDR3 bases: TGTGCCAGCAGATACGACACAGGGGCAATGAACACTGAAGCTTTCTTA.

The sample holds a few counts of this clonotype. The CDR3 reads CATADSINYGYTF. CDR3 sequence (DNA): TGTGCCACCGCGGACAGCATTAACTATGGCTACACCTTC. The gene calls are TRBV7-8 and TRBJ1-2; possible D gene TRBD1, 6 bases. From germline, CDR1 is SGHVS and CDR2 FQNEAQ. The CDR3 has 13 amino acids. The ends were cut back, 10 bases at V and 1 base at J, with 13 bases in the middle.